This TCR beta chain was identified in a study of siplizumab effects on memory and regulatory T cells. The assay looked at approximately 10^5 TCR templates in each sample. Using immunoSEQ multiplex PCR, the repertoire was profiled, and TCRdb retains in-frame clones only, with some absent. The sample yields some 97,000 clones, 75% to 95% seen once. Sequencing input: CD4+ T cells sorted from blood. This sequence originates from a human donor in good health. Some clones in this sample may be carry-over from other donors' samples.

The CDR3 is CAWSSGGGYTF. In DNA, the CDR3 is TGTGCCTGGAGTTCCGGGGGGGGCTACACCTTC. The rearrangement joins TRBV30 to TRBJ1-2, with D maybe TRBD1 (5 bases). This CDR3 is built from 11 residues. CDR1 is GTSNPN and CDR2 is SVGIG in the germline V gene (reference sequence). V gave up 2 bases and J gave up 8 bases, with 9 bases separating them.